Presented here are 27 T cell receptor beta chains from one specimen sequenced in a study of blood T cell repertoires in COVID-19. Sequencing used immunoSEQ multiplex PCR; TCRdb keeps in-frame clones, though not all of them. The sample has around 300,000 clones, around 92% seen once. Sample: PBMCs or T cells enriched from blood (not recorded which). Receptors were obtained from a woman between 25 and 40 years old who had recovered from COVID-19.

The J gene is TRBJ2-4, the V gene TRBV5-1; 10 bases align to TRBD2. The CDR3 sequence is 17 residues long. After removal of 0 bases from V and 5 bases from J, the junction contained 8 bases not matched to a gene. Looked up from germline, CDR1 is SGHRS and CDR2 is YFSETQ. CDR3 sequence reads: CASSLGLAGAGENIQYF. The DNA for the CDR3 is TGCGCCAGCAGCTTGGGCCTAGCGGGAGCCGGGGAAAACATTCAGTACTTC.

This chain links TRBV6-1 with TRBJ2-2, with D possibly being TRBD1 (6 bases). The CDR3 is 17 residues long. With 1 base removed from V and 0 bases from J, the gap between germline ends came to 12 bases. CDR1 and CDR2 (germline): MNHNS, SASEGT. The CDR3 region is CASSEGAYRANTGELFF. Here the CDR3 DNA reads TGTGCCAGCAGTGAAGGAGCCTACAGGGCGAACACCGGGGAGCTGTTTTTT.

This chain links TRBV6-4 with TRBJ2-3, with a weak D call TRBD2 (6 bases). The CDR3 length is 15 residues. Trimming left V 4 bases short and J 2 bases short, with 13 bases between. Germline V gene lookup returns CDR1 MRHNA and CDR2 SNTAGT. The CDR3 loop is CASSALASFTDTQYF. Written as DNA, the CDR3 is TGTGCCAGCAGTGCTCTAGCGAGCTTCACAGATACGCAGTATTTT.

This clone occurred a few times. The rearrangement joins TRBV11-2 to TRBJ2-1, with a weak D call TRBD1 (6 bases). This CDR3 is 18 amino acids long. CDR1 and CDR2 (germline): SGHAT, FQNNGV. Trimming took off 2 bases at V and 0 bases at J, with 17 bases between the two ends. CDR3 loop: CASSLSYTGWGSYNEQFF. CDR3 nucleotides: TGTGCCAGCAGCTTATCCTATACAGGGTGGGGCTCCTACAATGAGCAGTTCTTC.

The chain uses TRBV5-6 and TRBJ1-4, with D perhaps TRBD1 (6 bases). Germline V gives CDR1 SGHDT, CDR2 YYEEEE. This CDR3 has 13 amino acids. The ends were cut back, 3 bases at V and 11 bases at J, with 14 bases in the middle. Here the CDR3 DNA reads TGTGCCAGCAGCTGGGGGCACAGAGCCAAACTGTTTTTT. It translates to CASSWGHRAKLFF. The full variable domain, rest sourced from reference TRBV5-6 and TRBJ1-4, is DAGVTQSPTHLIKTRGQQVTLRCSPKSGHDTVSWYQQALGQGPQFIFQYYEEEERQRGNFPDRFSGHQFPNYSSELNVNALLLGDSALYLCASSWGHRAKLFFGSGTQLSVL.

The chain links TRBV6-5 to TRBJ1-2; TRBD1 aligns across 7 bases. The J segment lost 8 bases and the V segment lost 4 bases, leaving 10 bases of the junction unmatched. The CDR3 covers 14 residues. Looked up from germline, CDR1 is MNHEY and CDR2 is SVGAGI. The CDR3, as DNA: TGTGCCAGCAGTTCACACAGGGGCGCGGAGGGCTACACCTTC. This translates into CASSSHRGAEGYTF.

This clone was counted a few times. This rearrangement joins TRBV7-6 to TRBJ2-2; TRBD1 aligns across 9 bases. In germline, CDR1 is SGHVS, CDR2 FNYEAQ. The CDR3 covers 16 residues. After removal of 5 bases from V and 1 base from J, the junction contained 5 bases not matched to a gene. CDR3 amino acids: CASSPRQGVNTGELFF. The CDR3 DNA follows: TGTGCCAGCAGCCCCAGACAGGGGGTGAACACCGGGGAGCTGTTTTTT.

The chain is built from TRBV2 and TRBJ1-5; no clear D gene. Looked up from germline, CDR1 is SNHLY and CDR2 is FYNNEI. There are 14 residues in the CDR3. V lost 3 bases to trimming and J lost 7 bases, with 13 bases between them. CDR3 in DNA: TGTGCCAGCAGTGATGGCCCCGGAGGACAGCCCCAGCATTTT. It translates to CASSDGPGGQPQHF.

The J gene is TRBJ2-7, the V gene TRBV6-5; 10 bases align to TRBD1. Losses at the gene ends were 4 bases for V and 7 bases for J; bases not matched to a gene: 7. Germline CDR1 is MNHEY and CDR2 is SVGAGI. This CDR3 has 14 residues. The CDR3 coding sequence is TGTGCCAGCAGTTCCCGGGACAGGGGTCATGAGCAGTACTTC. Its protein product is CASSSRDRGHEQYF.

This chain joins TRBV19 and TRBJ1-5; weak D call: TRBD1 (6 bases). V shed 5 bases and J shed 10 bases, with 30 bases lying between them. The CDR3 is 18 amino acids. Germline V CDR1 and CDR2: LNHDA, SQIVND (reference sequence). The CDR3 sequence: CASSVTRGFGLNVSPQHF. The DNA for the CDR3 is TGTGCCAGTAGTGTCACCAGGGGATTTGGGCTAAACGTCAGCCCCCAGCATTTT.

The V and J genes are TRBV15 and TRBJ1-2; 7 bases map to TRBD1. CDR1 LNHNV and CDR2 YYDKDF come from the germline V gene (reference sequence). The CDR3 totals 17 residues. V was pared by 0 bases and J by 4 bases, with 11 bases of the junction left unmatched. Here the CDR3 DNA reads TGTGCCACCAGCAGAGACTTTGGGCAGGGGGGTTCCTATGGCTACACCTTC. Translation gives CATSRDFGQGGSYGYTF.

This clone turned up a few times. This chain uses TRBV10-3 with TRBJ2-7, with D perhaps TRBD2 (6 bases). The CDR3 sequence is 15 residues long. The germline gives CDR1 ENHRY, CDR2 SYGVKD. Trimming removed 8 bases at V and 6 bases at J, with 23 bases between. The CDR3 DNA reads TGTGCCATCGGGGATTTAGCGGTGGTGGGGAGCGAGCAGTACTTC. Its translation is CAIGDLAVVGSEQYF.

The chain recombines TRBV3-1 (or the pseudogene TRBV3-2) with TRBJ2-7, with D hard to call. The length of the CDR3 is 15 residues. V was pared by 2 bases and J by 1 base, with 12 bases between. Germline loops: CDR1 LGHDT, CDR2 YNNKEL (reference sequence). As DNA, the CDR3 is TGTGCCAGCAGCCAAATGAGTGCGGCTTCCTACGAGCAGTACTTC. Its translation is CASSQMSAASYEQYF.

This chain connects TRBV5-4 to TRBJ2-1; D possibly corresponds to TRBD2 (6 bases). With 2 bases removed from V and 2 bases from J, the gap between germline ends came to 11 bases. The germline CDR1 and CDR2 sequences are SGHNT and YYREEE (reference sequence). The CDR3 has 15 amino acids. This chain's CDR3 is CASSFGGEAYNEQFF. The CDR3 DNA is TGTGCCAGCAGCTTCGGGGGAGAGGCCTACAATGAGCAGTTCTTC.

The rearrangement joins TRBV6-5 to TRBJ2-1, with 7 bases lining up with TRBD1. V gave up 7 bases and J gave up 15 bases; unmatched junction bases: 18. The CDR3 is 14 residues long. The germline gives CDR1 MNHEY, CDR2 SVGAGI. The CDR3 loop is CASTPQGSGPGLFF. The CDR3 nucleotides are TGTGCCAGCACGCCACAGGGGTCGGGACCGGGCCTGTTCTTC.

The gene calls are TRBV29-1 and TRBJ1-3, with D tentatively TRBD1 (5 bases). The CDR3 covers 14 residues. The V and J ends lost 4 bases and 16 bases respectively, with 26 bases between them. Germline CDR1 is SQVTM and CDR2 is ANQGSEA. CDR3 coding DNA: TGCAGCGTTGCCTCATATCAGGGCGCCCAGGCCCCGTATTTT. Translation gives CSVASYQGAQAPYF.

The rearrangement links TRBV9 to TRBJ1-2; D unresolved. V was shortened by 0 bases and J by 6 bases, with 6 bases between the two germline ends. Germline CDR1 and CDR2: SGDLS and YYNGEE. The CDR3 is 12 amino acids. CDR3 protein: CASSVGAHGYTF. CDR3 in DNA: TGTGCCAGCAGCGTAGGGGCCCATGGCTACACCTTC. The whole variable domain, filled in from reference TRBV9 and TRBJ1-2, reads DSGVTQTPKHLITATGQRVTLRCSPRSGDLSVYWYQQSLDQGLQFLIQYYNGEERAKGNILERFSAQQFPDLHSELNLSSLELGDSALYFCASSVGAHGYTFGSGTRLTVV.

This clone was seen a handful of times. V usage is TRBV6-5 and J usage is TRBJ2-7, with D maybe TRBD1 (6 bases). The V and J ends lost 0 bases and 4 bases respectively, with 13 bases between them. The germline V gene has CDR1 MNHEY and CDR2 SVGAGI. CDR3 size: 15 residues. The CDR3 region has the DNA TGTGCCAGCAGTTACTCGATACAGGGACCTTACGAGCAGTACTTC. This translates into CASSYSIQGPYEQYF.

In regard to this clone: Additional DNA sequences in this sample encode the identical CDR3. This chain uses TRBV18 with TRBJ1-1; unclear D gene. The CDR3 has 13 residues. The germline V and J ends were trimmed by 2 bases and 1 base, with 5 bases remaining between them. CDR1 and CDR2 from the germline V gene are KGHSH and LQKENI. Here the CDR3 DNA reads TGTGCCAGCTCACCAGGGCAGAACACTGAAGCTTTCTTT. Protein sequence: CASSPGQNTEAFF.

A single count supports this clone. V usage is TRBV7-9 and J usage is TRBJ2-7; D is perhaps TRBD2 (5 bases). Looked up from germline, CDR1 is SEHNR and CDR2 is FQNEAQ (reference sequence). The CDR3 extends over 13 amino acids. Trimming removed 4 bases at V and 4 bases at J, with 11 bases between. CDR3 region: CASSSSGRYEQYF. CDR3 in DNA: TGTGCCAGCAGCTCAAGCGGTCGGTACGAGCAGTACTTC.

This chain joins TRBV5-6 and TRBJ1-1; TRBD1 matches at 7 bases. The CDR3 is made up of 15 amino acids. Germline assignment: CDR1 SGHDT and CDR2 YYEEEE. Losses at the gene ends were 1 base for V and 1 base for J; bases not matched to a gene: 4. CDR3: CASSLWQGGNTEAFF. Here the CDR3 DNA reads TGTGCCAGCAGCTTGTGGCAGGGGGGGAACACTGAAGCTTTCTTT.

The chain links TRBV9 to TRBJ2-7, with 8 bases matching TRBD2. CDR1 is SGDLS, CDR2 YYNGEE, per germline. Trimming removed 4 bases from V and 4 bases from J; junction bases left unmatched: 16. The CDR3 consists of 17 residues. As DNA, the CDR3 is TGTGCCAGCAGCCCTTCCGGGGGGGGGTTAGTTCTATACGAGCAGTACTTC. It encodes CASSPSGGGLVLYEQYF.

This chain connects TRBV5-1 to TRBJ1-4; 8 positions agree with TRBD1. The J segment lost 8 bases and the V segment lost 4 bases, leaving 7 bases of the junction unmatched. Looked up from germline, CDR1 is SGHRS and CDR2 is YFSETQ. The CDR3 consists of 14 residues. This CDR3 reads CASSIGTGKEKLFF. The DNA for the CDR3 is TGCGCCAGCAGCATAGGGACAGGAAAAGAAAAACTGTTTTTT. Full variable domain (rest looked up from reference TRBV5-1 and TRBJ1-4): KAGVTQTPRYLIKTRGQQVTLSCSPISGHRSVSWYQQTPGQGLQFLFEYFSETQRNKGNFPGRFSGRQFSNSRSEMNVSTLELGDSALYLCASSIGTGKEKLFFGSGTQLSVL.

The V and J genes are TRBV30 and TRBJ1-5; D gene ambiguous. CDR1 GTSNPN and CDR2 SVGIG come from the germline V gene (reference sequence). The CDR3 consists of 13 residues. Trimming pared 2 bases from V and 4 bases from J, leaving 9 bases between. As DNA, the CDR3 is TGTGCCTGGAGTTTTAGTACGAATCAGCCCCAGCATTTT. Translation gives CAWSFSTNQPQHF.

This clone has a single count. This rearrangement joins TRBV18 to TRBJ1-1, with 7 bases aligning to TRBD1. Per germline, CDR1 KGHSH and CDR2 LQKENI. Trimming cost V 5 bases and J 5 bases; bases outside gene matches: 5. The CDR3 runs to 13 residues. CDR3 bases: TGTGCCAGCTCAACAGGGGTTGGGACTGAAGCTTTCTTT. It yields the protein CASSTGVGTEAFF.

The chain recombines TRBV5-1 with TRBJ2-7; D perhaps matches TRBD1 (5 bases). From germline, CDR1 is SGHRS and CDR2 YFSETQ. V gave up 0 bases and J gave up 0 bases, with 7 bases separating them. This CDR3 has 14 residues. The CDR3 bases are TGCGCCAGCAGCTTGGGCAGGGCCTCCTACGAGCAGTACTTC. It translates to CASSLGRASYEQYF.

Only one count was recorded for this clone. The genes are TRBV5-4 and TRBJ2-4; 7 bases map to TRBD1. The CDR3 extends over 15 amino acids. V was pared by 4 bases and J by 8 bases, with 12 bases of the junction left unmatched. The germline gives CDR1 SGHNT, CDR2 YYREEE (reference sequence). CDR3 residues: CASSPMTGTQDIQYF. The DNA of the CDR3 is TGTGCCAGCAGCCCGATGACAGGGACGCAGGACATTCAGTACTTC.